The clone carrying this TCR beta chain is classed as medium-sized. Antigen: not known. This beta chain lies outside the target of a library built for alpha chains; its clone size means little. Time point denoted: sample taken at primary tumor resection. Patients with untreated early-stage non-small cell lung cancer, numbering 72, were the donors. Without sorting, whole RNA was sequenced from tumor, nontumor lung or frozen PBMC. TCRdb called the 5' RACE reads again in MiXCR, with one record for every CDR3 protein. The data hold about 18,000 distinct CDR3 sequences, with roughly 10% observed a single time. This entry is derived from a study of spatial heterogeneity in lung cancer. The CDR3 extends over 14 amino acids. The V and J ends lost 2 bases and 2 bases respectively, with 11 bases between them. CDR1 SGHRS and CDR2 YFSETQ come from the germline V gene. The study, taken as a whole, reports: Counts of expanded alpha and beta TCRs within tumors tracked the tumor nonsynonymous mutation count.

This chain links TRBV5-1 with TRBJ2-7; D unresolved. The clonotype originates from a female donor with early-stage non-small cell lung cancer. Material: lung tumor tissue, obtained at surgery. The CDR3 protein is CASSFLGIPYEQYF. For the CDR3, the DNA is TGCGCCAGCAGCTTTCTGGGGATCCCCTACGAGCAGTACTTC.